Each of the 9 T cell receptor beta chains below was sequenced from the same sample in a study of T cell changes during pregnancy in multiple sclerosis. Profiling relied on immunoSEQ multiplex PCR, and the TCRdb table lists in-frame clones only, not all of them. The repertoire holds about 30,000 clones, more than 75% seen once, with 4% to 4.5% in the top ten. Specimen: peripheral blood, collected in the second trimester of pregnancy. These receptors were taken from a female donor in good health, enrolled as a control in a pregnancy study.

The chain combines TRBV7-6 with TRBJ1-2; 7 nucleotides align to TRBD1. The CDR3 is 16 residues long. V was pared by 0 bases and J by 8 bases, with 12 bases of the junction left unmatched. Per the germline V gene, CDR1 is SGHVS and CDR2 is FNYEAQ. This CDR3 reads CASSLAPGQVGEGYTF. The CDR3 coding sequence is TGTGCCAGCAGCTTAGCTCCCGGACAGGTCGGGGAAGGCTACACCTTC.

The chain joins TRBV2 to TRBJ2-1; TRBD2 agrees at 8 bases. The V gene's germline CDR1 is SNHLY and CDR2 FYNNEI. Losses at the gene ends were 3 bases for V and 7 bases for J; bases not matched to a gene: 8. This CDR3 comprises 15 residues. The DNA of the CDR3 is TGTGCCAGCAGTGAGGGAGCGGGAGTGGAGAATGAGCAGTTCTTC. This gives the protein CASSEGAGVENEQFF.

The chain recombines TRBV11-2 with TRBJ2-1, with TRBD2 identical over 12 bases. Germline loops: CDR1 SGHAT, CDR2 FQNNGV. After removal of 4 bases from V and 5 bases from J, the junction contained 6 bases not matched to a gene. CDR3 length: 16 residues. The DNA of the CDR3 is TGTGCCAGCAGCTCGAGTCTAGCGGGGGGGAACAATGAGCAGTTCTTC. This gives the protein CASSSSLAGGNNEQFF.

The chain couples TRBV6-1 to TRBJ1-1; TRBD1 matches 8 bases. With V trimmed by 2 bases and J by 4 bases, 9 bases remained unmatched. The CDR3 extends over 16 amino acids. Germline CDR1 is MNHNS and CDR2 is SASEGT. Here the CDR3 reads CASSENRGMMGTEAFF. CDR3 DNA: TGTGCCAGCAGTGAAAACAGGGGGATGATGGGCACTGAAGCTTTCTTT.

This rearrangement joins TRBV10-3 to TRBJ2-5, with D possibly matching TRBD1 (5 bases). V was clipped by 2 bases and J by 5 bases, with 12 bases between them. This CDR3 comprises 14 residues. In germline, CDR1 is ENHRY, CDR2 SYGVKD. In DNA, the CDR3 is TGTGCCATCAGTGAGGGACACCTGGCGGAGACCCAGTACTTC. Protein product: CAISEGHLAETQYF.

The chain employs TRBV19 and TRBJ1-5; 8 bases are shared with TRBD1. The CDR3 has 16 residues. Germline CDR1 LNHDA, CDR2 SQIVND (reference sequence). J was trimmed by 5 bases and V by 1 base; bases with no gene match: 7. DNA of the CDR3: TGTGCCAGTAGTATAGGGACAGGGATATTGGATCAGCCCCAGCATTTT. Amino acids: CASSIGTGILDQPQHF.

The V gene is TRBV7-9, the J gene TRBJ1-2; no firm D call. Germline-derived CDR1 and CDR2 are SEHNR and FQNEAQ (reference sequence). V lost 1 base to trimming and J lost 4 bases, with 13 bases between them. This CDR3 comprises 15 residues. The CDR3 is CASSLGQVTIYGYTF. For the CDR3, the DNA is TGTGCCAGCAGCTTAGGGCAGGTCACAATCTATGGCTACACCTTC.

The rearrangement joins TRBV7-9 to TRBJ1-2; 8 bases line up with TRBD1. Germline V CDR1 and CDR2: SEHNR, FQNEAQ (reference sequence). J lost 0 bases, V lost 1 base, and 13 bases had no gene match. The CDR3 covers 19 residues. Here the CDR3 reads CASSLGSLRTGQSNYGYTF. The CDR3 region has the DNA TGTGCCAGCAGCTTAGGGTCTCTCAGGACAGGGCAATCTAACTATGGCTACACCTTC.

The chain couples TRBV9 to TRBJ2-1; maybe TRBD2 (5 bases). The CDR3 is 15 residues long. The germline gives CDR1 SGDLS, CDR2 YYNGEE. Trimming took off 4 bases at V and 4 bases at J, with 15 bases between the two ends. The CDR3 DNA reads TGTGCCAGCAGCCAGAGGGCGGATGCATACAATGAGCAGTTCTTC. It codes for CASSQRADAYNEQFF.